This T cell receptor beta chain was profiled in a study of shared clonotypes between healthy human individuals. Germline V gene data show CDR1 as SGHRS and CDR2 as YFSETQ. V lost 5 bases to trimming and J lost 4 bases; unmatched junction nucleotides: 7. This CDR3 spans 16 amino acids. Each sorted subset replicate got 200 ng genomic DNA, tens of thousands of genomes. Profiling relied on immunoSEQ multiplex PCR, and the TCRdb table lists in-frame clones only, not all of them. The table includes fewer than 3 million clones, around 93% detected once. Sequenced sample: naive CD4+ T cells from PBMCs. Subset indicated: CD45RA+ positively selected. This sequence was found in a man in his late teens or twenties in good health. Some clones in this sample may be carry-over from other donors' samples. J is TRBJ2-1 and V is TRBV5-1; TRBD2 aligns across 12 bases. The CDR3 DNA follows: TGCGCCAGCAGACTAGATCTAGCGGGAGGGTACAATGAGCAGTTCTTC. It codes for CASRLDLAGGYNEQFF.